The TCR beta chain described here comes from a study of blood T cells in healthy people across ages. Through a sample-barcoded 5' primer and a J-beta primer mix, a second PCR was run for roughly 6 to 11 cycles. TCRdb re-called the 5' RACE reads through MiXCR, storing one row per CDR3 protein. The repertoire has about 1.4 million distinct CDR3 sequences, roughly 60% of them found once; the top ten carry 5.5% to 8%. Per sample, no less than 5.5 micrograms of total RNA were extracted. This clonotype was observed a few times. Sequencing used blood. This TCR was recovered from a man aged 18 to 29 in good health.

The CDR3 loop reads CASSDITLVGQGEAQYF. CDR3 bases: TGTGCCAGCAGTGATATTACGTTGGTGGGACAGGGCGAGGCGCAGTATTTT. The rearrangement joins TRBV6-1 to TRBJ2-3; 9 bases line up with TRBD1. This CDR3 has 17 residues. CDR1 MNHNS and CDR2 SASEGT come from the germline V gene. V was pared by 3 bases and J by 10 bases, with 17 bases of the junction left unmatched.